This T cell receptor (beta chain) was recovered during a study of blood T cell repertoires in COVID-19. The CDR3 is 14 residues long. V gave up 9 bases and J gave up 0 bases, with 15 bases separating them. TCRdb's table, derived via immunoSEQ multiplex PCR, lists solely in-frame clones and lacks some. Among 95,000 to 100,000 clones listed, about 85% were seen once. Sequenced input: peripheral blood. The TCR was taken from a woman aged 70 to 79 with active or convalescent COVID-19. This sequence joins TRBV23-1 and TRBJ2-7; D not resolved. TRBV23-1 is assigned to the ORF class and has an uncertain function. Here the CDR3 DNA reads TGCGCCAGAAGAGGAGACCAGCTCTCCTACGAGCAGTACTTC. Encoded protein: CARRGDQLSYEQYF.